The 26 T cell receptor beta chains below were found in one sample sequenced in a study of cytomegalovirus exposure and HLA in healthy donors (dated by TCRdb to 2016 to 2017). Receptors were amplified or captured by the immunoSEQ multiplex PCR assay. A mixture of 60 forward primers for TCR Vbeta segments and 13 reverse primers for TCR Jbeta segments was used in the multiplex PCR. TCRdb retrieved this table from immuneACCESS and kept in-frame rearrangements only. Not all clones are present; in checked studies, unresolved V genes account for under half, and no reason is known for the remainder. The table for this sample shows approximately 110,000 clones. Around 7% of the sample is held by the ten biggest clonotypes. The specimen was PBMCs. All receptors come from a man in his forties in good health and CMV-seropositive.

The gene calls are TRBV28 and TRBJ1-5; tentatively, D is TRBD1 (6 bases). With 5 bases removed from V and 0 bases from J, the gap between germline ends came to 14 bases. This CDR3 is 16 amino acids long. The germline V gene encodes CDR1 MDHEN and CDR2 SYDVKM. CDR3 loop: CASSVGGVLSNQPQHF. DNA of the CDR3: TGTGCCAGCAGTGTAGGGGGAGTACTTAGCAATCAGCCCCAGCATTTT.

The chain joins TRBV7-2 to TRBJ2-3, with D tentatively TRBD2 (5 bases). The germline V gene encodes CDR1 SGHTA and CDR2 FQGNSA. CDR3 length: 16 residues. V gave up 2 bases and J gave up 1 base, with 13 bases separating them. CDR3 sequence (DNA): TGTGCCAGCAGCTTACGTACTGGCGGGCGCACAGATACGCAGTATTTT. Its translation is CASSLRTGGRTDTQYF. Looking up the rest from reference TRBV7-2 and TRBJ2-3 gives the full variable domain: GAGVSQSPSNKVTEKGKDVELRCDPISGHTALYWYRQSLGQGLEFLIYFQGNSAPDKSGLPSDRFSAERTGGSVSTLTIQRTQQEDSAVYLCASSLRTGGRTDTQYFGPGTRLTVL.

The DNA for the CDR3 is TGTGCCAGCAGTTTTTCTGAGATTTCCTACGAGCAGTACTTC. Translation gives CASSFSEISYEQYF. The V and J genes are TRBV28 and TRBJ2-7, with D unresolved. The CDR3 loop spans 14 amino acids. Trimming pared 3 bases from V and 1 base from J, leaving 10 bases between. Per the germline V gene, CDR1 is MDHEN and CDR2 is SYDVKM. Filled out from reference TRBV28 and TRBJ2-7, the complete variable domain reads DVKVTQSSRYLVKRTGEKVFLECVQDMDHENMFWYRQDPGLGLRLIYFSYDVKMKEKGDIPEGYSVSREKKERFSLILESASTNQTSMYLCASSFSEISYEQYFGPGTRLTVT.

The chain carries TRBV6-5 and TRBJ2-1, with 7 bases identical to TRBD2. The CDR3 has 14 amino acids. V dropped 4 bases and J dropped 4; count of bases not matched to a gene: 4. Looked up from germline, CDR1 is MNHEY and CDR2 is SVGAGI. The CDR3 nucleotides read TGTGCCAGCAGTTCCGCCGGGGGGTACAATGAGCAGTTCTTC. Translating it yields CASSSAGGYNEQFF.

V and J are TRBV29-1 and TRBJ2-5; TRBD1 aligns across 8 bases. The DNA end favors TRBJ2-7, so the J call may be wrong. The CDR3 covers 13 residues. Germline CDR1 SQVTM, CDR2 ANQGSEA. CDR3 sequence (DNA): TGCAGCGTTGCCGACAGGGGAACCTCCGAGCAGTACTTC. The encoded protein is CSVADRGTSEQYF.

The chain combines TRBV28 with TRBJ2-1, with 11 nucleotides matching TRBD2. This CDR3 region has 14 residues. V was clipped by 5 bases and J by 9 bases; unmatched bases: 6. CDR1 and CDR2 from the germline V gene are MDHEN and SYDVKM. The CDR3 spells CASSNLAGGFEQFF. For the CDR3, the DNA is TGTGCCAGCAGTAATCTAGCGGGAGGATTTGAGCAGTTCTTC. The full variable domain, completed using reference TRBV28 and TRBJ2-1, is DVKVTQSSRYLVKRTGEKVFLECVQDMDHENMFWYRQDPGLGLRLIYFSYDVKMKEKGDIPEGYSVSREKKERFSLILESASTNQTSMYLCASSNLAGGFEQFFGPGTRLTVL.

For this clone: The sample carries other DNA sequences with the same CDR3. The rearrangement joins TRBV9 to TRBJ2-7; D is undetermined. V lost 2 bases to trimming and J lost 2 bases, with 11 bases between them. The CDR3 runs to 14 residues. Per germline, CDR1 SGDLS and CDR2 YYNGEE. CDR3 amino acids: CASSVVAVTYEQYF. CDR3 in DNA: TGTGCCAGCAGCGTGGTGGCGGTAACCTACGAGCAGTACTTC.

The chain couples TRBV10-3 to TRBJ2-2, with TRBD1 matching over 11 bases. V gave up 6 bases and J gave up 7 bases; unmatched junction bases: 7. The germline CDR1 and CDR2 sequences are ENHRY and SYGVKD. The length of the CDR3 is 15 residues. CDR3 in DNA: TGTGCCATCAGGCCGGCCGGGACAGGGGGCGGGGAGCTGTTTTTT. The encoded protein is CAIRPAGTGGGELFF.

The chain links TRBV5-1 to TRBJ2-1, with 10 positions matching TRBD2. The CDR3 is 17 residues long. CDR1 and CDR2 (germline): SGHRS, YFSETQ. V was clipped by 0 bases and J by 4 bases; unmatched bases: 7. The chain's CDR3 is CASSLEARTSGYNEQFF. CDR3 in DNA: TGCGCCAGCAGCTTGGAGGCCCGGACTAGCGGATACAATGAGCAGTTCTTC. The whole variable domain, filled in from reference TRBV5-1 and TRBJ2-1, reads KAGVTQTPRYLIKTRGQQVTLSCSPISGHRSVSWYQQTPGQGLQFLFEYFSETQRNKGNFPGRFSGRQFSNSRSEMNVSTLELGDSALYLCASSLEARTSGYNEQFFGPGTRLTVL.

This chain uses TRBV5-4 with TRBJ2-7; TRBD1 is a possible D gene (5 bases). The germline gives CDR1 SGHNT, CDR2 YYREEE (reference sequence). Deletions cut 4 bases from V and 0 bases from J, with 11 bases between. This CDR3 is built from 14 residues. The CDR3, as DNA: TGTGCCAGCAGCCTCAGTGACAGCTCCTACGAGCAGTACTTC. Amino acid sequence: CASSLSDSSYEQYF.

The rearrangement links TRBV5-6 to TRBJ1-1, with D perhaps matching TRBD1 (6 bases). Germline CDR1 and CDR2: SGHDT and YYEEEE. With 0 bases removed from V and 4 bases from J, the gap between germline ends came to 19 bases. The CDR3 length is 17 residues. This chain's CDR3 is CASSLDGGGRVSTEAFF. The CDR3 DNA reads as TGTGCCAGCAGCTTGGACGGCGGGGGGCGGGTGAGCACTGAAGCTTTCTTT.

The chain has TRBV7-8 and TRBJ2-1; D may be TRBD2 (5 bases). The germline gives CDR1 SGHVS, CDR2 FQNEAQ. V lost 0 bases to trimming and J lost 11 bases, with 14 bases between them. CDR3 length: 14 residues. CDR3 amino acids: CASSLAGVRPQQFF. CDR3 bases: TGTGCCAGCAGCTTAGCGGGAGTGAGGCCCCAGCAGTTCTTC.

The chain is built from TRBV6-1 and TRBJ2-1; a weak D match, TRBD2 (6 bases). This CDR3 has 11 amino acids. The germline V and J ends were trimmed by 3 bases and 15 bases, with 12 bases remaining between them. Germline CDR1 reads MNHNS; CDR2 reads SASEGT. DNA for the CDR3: TGTGCCAGCAGTGACCGGGACTCTAGGTTCTTC. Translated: CASSDRDSRFF.

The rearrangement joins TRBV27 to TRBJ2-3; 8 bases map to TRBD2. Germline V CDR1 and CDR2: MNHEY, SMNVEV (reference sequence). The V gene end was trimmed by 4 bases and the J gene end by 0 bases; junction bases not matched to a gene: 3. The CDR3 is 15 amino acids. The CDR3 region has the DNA TGTGCCAGCAGTTCGGCGGGAGGCAGCACAGATACGCAGTATTTT. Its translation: CASSSAGGSTDTQYF.

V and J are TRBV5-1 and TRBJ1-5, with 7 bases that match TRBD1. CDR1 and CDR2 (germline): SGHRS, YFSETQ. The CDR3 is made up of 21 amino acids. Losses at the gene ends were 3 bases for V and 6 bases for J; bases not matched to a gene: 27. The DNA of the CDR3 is TGCGCCAGCAGCTCACCTGCTATCAACAGGGGCAACAACAGTTCCGGTCAGCCCCAGCATTTT. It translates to CASSSPAINRGNNSSGQPQHF.

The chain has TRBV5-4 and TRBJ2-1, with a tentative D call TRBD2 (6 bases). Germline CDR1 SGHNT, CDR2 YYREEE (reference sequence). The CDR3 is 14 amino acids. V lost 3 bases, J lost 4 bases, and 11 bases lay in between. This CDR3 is CASSSATSYNEQFF. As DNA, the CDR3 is TGTGCCAGCAGCTCCGCGACTAGTTACAATGAGCAGTTCTTC.

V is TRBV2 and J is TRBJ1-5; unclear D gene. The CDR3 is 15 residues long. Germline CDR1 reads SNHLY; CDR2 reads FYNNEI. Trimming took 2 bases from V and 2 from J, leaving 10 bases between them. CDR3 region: CASSEHLGGNQPQHF. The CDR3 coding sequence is TGTGCCAGCAGTGAACACCTGGGAGGCAATCAGCCCCAGCATTTT.

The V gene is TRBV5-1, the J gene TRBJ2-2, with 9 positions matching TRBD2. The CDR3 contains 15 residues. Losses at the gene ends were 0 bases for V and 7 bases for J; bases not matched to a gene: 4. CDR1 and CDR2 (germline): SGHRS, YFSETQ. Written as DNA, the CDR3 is TGCGCCAGCAGCTTGGTGCGGGAGGGCCTCGGGGAGCTGTTTTTT. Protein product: CASSLVREGLGELFF.

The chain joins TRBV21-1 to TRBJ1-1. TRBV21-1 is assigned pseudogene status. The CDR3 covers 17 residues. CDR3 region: CASSKALWEGRKTEAFF. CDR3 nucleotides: TGTGCCAGCAGCAAAGCGCTTTGGGAGGGAAGAAAGACTGAAGCTTTCTTT.

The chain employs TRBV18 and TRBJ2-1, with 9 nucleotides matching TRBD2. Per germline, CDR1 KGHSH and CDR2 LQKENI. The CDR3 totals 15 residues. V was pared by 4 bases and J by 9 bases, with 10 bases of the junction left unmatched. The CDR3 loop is CASSRIAGAPSEQFF. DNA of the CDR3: TGTGCCAGCTCACGTATAGCGGGAGCCCCCAGTGAGCAGTTCTTC.

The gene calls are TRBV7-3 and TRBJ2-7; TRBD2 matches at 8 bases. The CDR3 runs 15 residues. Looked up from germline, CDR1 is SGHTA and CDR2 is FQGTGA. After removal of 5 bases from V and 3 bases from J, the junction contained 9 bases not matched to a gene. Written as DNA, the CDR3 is TGTGCCAGCAGCCTGGGCGGGGGGTCGGGCTACGAGCAGTACTTC. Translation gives CASSLGGGSGYEQYF.

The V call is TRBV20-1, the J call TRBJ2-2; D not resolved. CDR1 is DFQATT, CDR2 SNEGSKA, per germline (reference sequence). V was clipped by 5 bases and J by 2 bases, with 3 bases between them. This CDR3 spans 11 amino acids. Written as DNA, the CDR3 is TGCAGTGCTCCTAACACCGGGGAGCTGTTTTTT. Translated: CSAPNTGELFF.

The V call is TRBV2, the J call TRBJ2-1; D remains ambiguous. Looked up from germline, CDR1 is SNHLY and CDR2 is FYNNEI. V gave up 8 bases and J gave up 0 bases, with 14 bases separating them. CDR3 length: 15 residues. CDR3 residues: CASGRFSSSYNEQFF. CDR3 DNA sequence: TGTGCCAGCGGCCGGTTCTCTAGCTCCTACAATGAGCAGTTCTTC. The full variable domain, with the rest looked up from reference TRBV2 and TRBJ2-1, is EPEVTQTPSHQVTQMGQEVILRCVPISNHLYFYWYRQILGQKVEFLVSFYNNEISEKSEIFDDQFSVERPDGSNFTLKIRSTKLEDSAMYFCASGRFSSSYNEQFFGPGTRLTVL.

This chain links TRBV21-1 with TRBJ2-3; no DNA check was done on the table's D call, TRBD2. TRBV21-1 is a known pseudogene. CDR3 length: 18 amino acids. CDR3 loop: CASSKGTPGTTRTDTQYF. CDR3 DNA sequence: TGTGCCAGCAGCAAAGGGACCCCCGGGACTACTCGCACAGATACGCAGTATTTT.

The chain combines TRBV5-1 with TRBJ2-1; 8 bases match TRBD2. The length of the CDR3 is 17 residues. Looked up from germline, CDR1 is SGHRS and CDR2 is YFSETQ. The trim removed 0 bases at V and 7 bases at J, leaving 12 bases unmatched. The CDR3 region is CASSLAPSGSQLNEQFF. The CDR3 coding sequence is TGCGCCAGCAGCTTGGCCCCGAGCGGGAGCCAGTTAAATGAGCAGTTCTTC.

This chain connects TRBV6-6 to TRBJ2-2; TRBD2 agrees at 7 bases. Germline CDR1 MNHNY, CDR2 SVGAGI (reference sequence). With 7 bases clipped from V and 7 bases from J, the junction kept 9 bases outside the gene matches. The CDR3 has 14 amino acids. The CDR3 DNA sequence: TGTGCCAGCAAGGTGGGGGGGATCGGCGGGGAGCTGTTTTTT. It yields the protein CASKVGGIGGELFF.